Listed below are T cell receptor beta chains from one sample, sequenced in a study of blood T cell repertoires in COVID-19. Using immunoSEQ multiplex PCR, the repertoire was profiled, and TCRdb retains in-frame clones only, with some absent. The sample records about 230,000 clones, approximately 89% being singletons. The specimen sequenced was PBMCs or T cells enriched from blood (not recorded which). These receptor sequences come from a woman between 35 and 50 years old with acute COVID-19. Each CDR3 is given with its conserved first and last residue. A D gene is named only where the DNA matches it firmly. Expanded clones are given a class, and other clones once, few, many or no size at all.

abundance: -; j_gene: TRBJ2-3; v_gene: TRBV12-3/TRBV12-4; d_gene: -; CDR3nt: TGTGCCAGCAGTCCCGGCACAGATACGCAGTATTTT; CDR3aa: CASSPGTDTQYF
abundance: once; j_gene: TRBJ1-2; v_gene: TRBV9; d_gene: -; CDR3nt: TGTGCCAGCAGTTCAACAGGGATCGTTAACTATGGCTACACCTTC; CDR3aa: CASSSTGIVNYGYTF
abundance: once; j_gene: TRBJ1-1; v_gene: TRBV7-7; d_gene: -; CDR3nt: TGTGCTAGCAGCTTCCAGGAGAACACTGAAGCTTTCTTT; CDR3aa: CASSFQENTEAFF
abundance: -; j_gene: TRBJ1-2; v_gene: TRBV12-3/TRBV12-4; d_gene: -; CDR3nt: TGTGCCAGCAGTTTAACAGGCCTTGGCTACACCTTC; CDR3aa: CASSLTGLGYTF
abundance: once; j_gene: TRBJ2-1; v_gene: TRBV3-1/TRBV3-2; d_gene: TRBD2; CDR3nt: TGTGCCAGCAGCCAAAACGGGACTAGTAAAAGCAATGAGCAGTTCTTC; CDR3aa: CASSQNGTSKSNEQFF
abundance: -; j_gene: TRBJ1-2; v_gene: TRBV7-2; d_gene: TRBD1; CDR3nt: TGTGCCAGCAGTTGGGCGGGACAGATCTATGGCTACACCTTC; CDR3aa: CASSWAGQIYGYTF
abundance: once; j_gene: TRBJ2-1; v_gene: TRBV15; d_gene: -; CDR3nt: TGTGCCACCAGCAGAGATCGCGGCAATGAGCAGTTCTTC; CDR3aa: CATSRDRGNEQFF
abundance: -; j_gene: TRBJ2-5; v_gene: TRBV5-1; d_gene: -; CDR3nt: TGCGCCAGCACCGCGGCCGGGGGAGAGACCCAGTACTTC; CDR3aa: CASTAAGGETQYF
abundance: -; j_gene: TRBJ1-6; v_gene: TRBV23-1; d_gene: -; CDR3nt: TGCGCCAGGCGTCGACAGAGCAAAAATTCACCCCTCCACTTT; CDR3aa: CARRRQSKNSPLHF
abundance: -; j_gene: TRBJ1-3; v_gene: TRBV15; d_gene: TRBD1; CDR3nt: TGTGCCACCAGCAGAGTACCAGGGGGAACGAACACCATATATTTT; CDR3aa: CATSRVPGGTNTIYF
abundance: -; j_gene: TRBJ2-1; v_gene: TRBV4-1; d_gene: TRBD2; CDR3nt: TGCGCCAGCAGCCAAGATGAGGGAGGGGTAGGGCTAGAAAAGAATGAGCAGTTCTTC; CDR3aa: CASSQDEGGVGLEKNEQFF
abundance: once; j_gene: TRBJ1-1; v_gene: TRBV15; d_gene: -; CDR3nt: TGTGCCACCAGCGTACAGGGTGTAATGAACACTGAAGCTTTCTTT; CDR3aa: CATSVQGVMNTEAFF
abundance: -; j_gene: TRBJ2-1; v_gene: TRBV27; d_gene: -; CDR3nt: TGTGCCAGCAGTTTCTCGCCCAGGTACAATGAGCAGTTCTTC; CDR3aa: CASSFSPRYNEQFF
abundance: -; j_gene: TRBJ1-5; v_gene: TRBV5-4; d_gene: -; CDR3nt: TGTGCCAGCAGCTTACGTCCGGAGGATCAGCCCCAGCATTTT; CDR3aa: CASSLRPEDQPQHF
abundance: -; j_gene: TRBJ1-4; v_gene: TRBV19; d_gene: -; CDR3nt: TGTGCCAGTAGGGGCTATAATGAAAAACTGTTTTTT; CDR3aa: CASRGYNEKLFF
abundance: -; j_gene: TRBJ1-4; v_gene: TRBV19; d_gene: -; CDR3nt: TGTGCCAGTAGCCTGACAGGTTCGGATAATGAAAAACTGTTTTTT; CDR3aa: CASSLTGSDNEKLFF
abundance: -; j_gene: TRBJ2-1; v_gene: TRBV15; d_gene: -; CDR3nt: TGTGCCACCAGCAGAGGGTCTGGAGGGTACAATGAGCAGTTCTTC; CDR3aa: CATSRGSGGYNEQFF
abundance: -; j_gene: TRBJ1-2; v_gene: TRBV6-5; d_gene: -; CDR3nt: TGTGCCAGCAGTTACCTCCGGGATCGCTATGGCTACACCTTC; CDR3aa: CASSYLRDRYGYTF
abundance: -; j_gene: TRBJ1-3; v_gene: TRBV28; d_gene: -; CDR3nt: TGTGCCAGCATTAGTCTGATCTCTGGAAACACCATATATTTT; CDR3aa: CASISLISGNTIYF
abundance: once; j_gene: TRBJ1-6; v_gene: TRBV7-9; d_gene: -; CDR3nt: TGTGCCAGCAGCCCTGCGGGGAATTCACCCCTCCACTTT; CDR3aa: CASSPAGNSPLHF
abundance: -; j_gene: TRBJ1-6; v_gene: TRBV5-6; d_gene: -; CDR3nt: TGTGCCAGCAGCTTGGGAGCGAGGGGGAATTCACCCCTCCACTTT; CDR3aa: CASSLGARGNSPLHF
abundance: once; j_gene: TRBJ1-6; v_gene: TRBV6-2/TRBV6-3; d_gene: TRBD1; CDR3nt: TGTGCCAGCAGTTACGTGGGACAGGGGGACTCACCCCTCCACTTT; CDR3aa: CASSYVGQGDSPLHF
abundance: -; j_gene: TRBJ2-2; v_gene: TRBV5-1; d_gene: -; CDR3nt: TGCGCCAGCAGCTTGATGGGGGCTCGGTCCGGGGAGCTGTTTTTT; CDR3aa: CASSLMGARSGELFF
abundance: -; j_gene: TRBJ1-2; v_gene: TRBV6-2/TRBV6-3; d_gene: -; CDR3nt: TGTGCCAGCAGCCCCGACAGGCTCCTATGGGGCTACACCTTC; CDR3aa: CASSPDRLLWGYTF
abundance: -; j_gene: TRBJ2-7; v_gene: TRBV4-3; d_gene: -; CDR3nt: TGCGCCAGCAGCCAAGGGGCAGTCGGCTCCTACGAGCAGTACTTC; CDR3aa: CASSQGAVGSYEQYF
abundance: -; j_gene: TRBJ1-1; v_gene: TRBV5-4; d_gene: TRBD1; CDR3nt: TGTGCCAGCAGCTTTGAGGGGGCATTTGAAGCTTTCTTT; CDR3aa: CASSFEGAFEAFF
abundance: -; j_gene: TRBJ2-1; v_gene: TRBV21-1; d_gene: -; CDR3nt: TGTGCCAGCAGCATTCACAGGGGGGGAGTTCCCTACAATGAGCAGTTCTTC; CDR3aa: CASSIHRGGVPYNEQFF
abundance: -; j_gene: TRBJ2-5; v_gene: TRBV10-3; d_gene: TRBD2; CDR3nt: TGTGCCATCGCGGCAACGGGGGGGCGCGAGACCCAGTACTTC; CDR3aa: CAIAATGGRETQYF
abundance: -; j_gene: TRBJ2-2; v_gene: TRBV19; d_gene: TRBD1; CDR3nt: TGTGCCAGTAGGCACTGGGACAGTAACACCGGGGAGCTGTTTTTT; CDR3aa: CASRHWDSNTGELFF
abundance: once; j_gene: TRBJ1-2; v_gene: TRBV6-1; d_gene: -; CDR3nt: TGTGCCAGCAGTGAAAGCGGTCCTCAGGAGGGCTACACCTTC; CDR3aa: CASSESGPQEGYTF
abundance: -; j_gene: TRBJ2-6; v_gene: TRBV4-1; d_gene: -; CDR3nt: TGCGCCAGCAGCCCAGAGTATACTGGGGCCAACGTCCTGACTTTC; CDR3aa: CASSPEYTGANVLTF
abundance: -; j_gene: TRBJ2-5; v_gene: TRBV30; d_gene: TRBD2; CDR3nt: TGTGCCTGGGAGCCTAGCGGGAGGAGAGAGACCCAGTACTTC; CDR3aa: CAWEPSGRRETQYF
abundance: -; j_gene: TRBJ1-1; v_gene: TRBV29-1; d_gene: -; CDR3nt: TGCAGCGTTGAAGTTCTGGCGGTGAACACTGAAGCTTTCTTT; CDR3aa: CSVEVLAVNTEAFF
abundance: -; j_gene: TRBJ2-2; v_gene: TRBV5-5; d_gene: -; CDR3nt: TGTGCCAGCAACTACAGGGCCGGGGAGCTGTTTTTT; CDR3aa: CASNYRAGELFF
abundance: -; j_gene: TRBJ1-1; v_gene: TRBV5-1; d_gene: TRBD1; CDR3nt: TGCGCCAGCAGCTGGGAGAGGGGGCGGGCTTTCTTT; CDR3aa: CASSWERGRAFF
abundance: -; j_gene: TRBJ2-7; v_gene: TRBV5-1; d_gene: -; CDR3nt: TGCGCCAGCAGCTGGGGGGCGGGGGCCAACTACGAGCAGTACTTC; CDR3aa: CASSWGAGANYEQYF
abundance: -; j_gene: TRBJ1-4; v_gene: TRBV2; d_gene: -; CDR3nt: TGTGCCATCCTCGGGCAGGGCGTGCCTAATGAAAAACTGTTTTTT; CDR3aa: CAILGQGVPNEKLFF
abundance: -; j_gene: TRBJ1-4; v_gene: TRBV5-1; d_gene: -; CDR3nt: TGCGCCAGCAAACAGACAGAAGATGAAAAACTGTTTTTT; CDR3aa: CASKQTEDEKLFF
abundance: once; j_gene: TRBJ2-2; v_gene: TRBV7-2; d_gene: TRBD2; CDR3nt: TGTGCCAGCAGGCGACTAGCGGGGGGGACCGGGGAGCTGTTTTTT; CDR3aa: CASRRLAGGTGELFF
abundance: once; j_gene: TRBJ2-1; v_gene: TRBV10-3; d_gene: TRBD1; CDR3nt: TGTGCCATCTCTGACATCACAGGGGGTGGCAATGAGCAGTTCTTC; CDR3aa: CAISDITGGGNEQFF